These 18 T cell receptor beta chains were sequenced from one sample in a study of CD8 T cells in Susac syndrome. When the RNA was reverse transcribed, random hexamers were used with an input of about 0.45 to 1 ug. TCRdb passed the immunoSEQ multiplex PCR reads through MiXCR, listing each CDR3 protein once. The top ten hold 0.095% to 0.1% of the sample, which has 110,000 or so distinct CDR3 sequences, around 95% seen once. Source material: CD4+ T cells from PBMCs. Source of these receptors: a human donor in good health.

The J gene is TRBJ2-3, the V gene TRBV9; D is unresolved. Germline V gives CDR1 SGDLS, CDR2 YYNGEE. The CDR3 sequence is 14 residues long. With 0 bases removed from V and 0 bases from J, the gap between germline ends came to 5 bases. The CDR3 spells CASSVDSSTDTQYF. The CDR3 DNA reads TGTGCCAGCAGCGTAGACTCTAGCACAGATACGCAGTATTTT.

The rearrangement links TRBV2 to TRBJ1-5, with 10 bases lining up with TRBD1. In germline, CDR1 is SNHLY, CDR2 FYNNEI. This CDR3 region has 15 residues. The ends lost 4 bases at V and 6 bases at J; junction bases unmatched: 6. Here the CDR3 reads CASSADRGMVQPQHF. The CDR3 DNA sequence: TGTGCCAGCAGTGCGGACAGGGGGATGGTTCAGCCCCAGCATTTT. Full variable domain (remainder filled in from reference TRBV2 and TRBJ1-5): EPEVTQTPSHQVTQMGQEVILRCVPISNHLYFYWYRQILGQKVEFLVSFYNNEISEKSEIFDDQFSVERPDGSNFTLKIRSTKLEDSAMYFCASSADRGMVQPQHFGDGTRLSIL.

CDR3 coding DNA: TGTGCCAGCAGCCAAGTTCGGGGGAATCGCGAAAAACTGTTTTTT. Translated: CASSQVRGNREKLFF. The gene calls are TRBV4-2 and TRBJ1-4, with D possibly matching TRBD1 (5 bases). CDR1 is LGHNA and CDR2 is YNFKEQ in the germline V gene. The CDR3 length is 15 residues. V dropped 1 base and J dropped 8 bases, with 14 bases sitting between them.

This clonotype was seen just once. The V gene is TRBV7-2, the J gene TRBJ2-5; D unresolved. Trimming left V 0 bases short and J 5 bases short, with 13 bases between. CDR1 and CDR2 from the germline V gene are SGHTA and FQGNSA. The CDR3 is made up of 15 amino acids. The CDR3, as DNA: TGTGCCAGCAGCTTAGCGGGCACAGCCATTGAGACCCAGTACTTC. It translates to CASSLAGTAIETQYF. The complete variable domain, with remaining parts taken from reference TRBV7-2 and TRBJ2-5, reads GAGVSQSPSNKVTEKGKDVELRCDPISGHTALYWYRQSLGQGLEFLIYFQGNSAPDKSGLPSDRFSAERTGGSVSTLTIQRTQQEDSAVYLCASSLAGTAIETQYFGPGTRLLVL.

V usage is TRBV3-1 and J usage is TRBJ2-1; TRBD2 might be the D (6 bases). This CDR3 has 16 residues. Between the trimmed V and J ends, which lost 4 bases and 7 bases, there was a span of 20 bases. Germline V gene sequence: CDR1 LGHDT, CDR2 YNNKEL (reference sequence). The CDR3 bases are TGTGCCAGCAGCCCTAAGTCCGCGGGATGGGTGAATGAGCAGTTCTTC. Residues: CASSPKSAGWVNEQFF.

This rearrangement joins TRBV20-1 to TRBJ1-6, with a possible D match to TRBD1 (6 bases). CDR3 length equals 15 residues. CDR1 is DFQATT and CDR2 is SNEGSKA in the germline V gene (reference sequence). V lost 5 bases, J lost 7 bases, and 18 bases lay in between. The CDR3 coding sequence is TGCAGTGCTCAAGATGGGACAACGTCGAATTCACCCCTCCACTTT. It yields the protein CSAQDGTTSNSPLHF.

The J gene is TRBJ2-5, the V gene TRBV18, with no clear D. The V gene's germline CDR1 is KGHSH and CDR2 LQKENI. V lost 3 bases and J lost 4, with 9 bases in between. This CDR3 has 13 residues. The CDR3, as DNA: TGTGCCAGCTCACCCGCAGGAATAGAGACCCAGTACTTC. This translates into CASSPAGIETQYF.

Here the CDR3 DNA reads TGTGCCAGCAGTGGACAGGGGGAAGCTTTCTTT. Amino acid sequence: CASSGQGEAFF. The rearrangement joins TRBV2 to TRBJ1-1; 8 bases are shared with TRBD1. This CDR3 comprises 11 residues. Germline V CDR1 and CDR2: SNHLY, FYNNEI. V lost 4 bases and J lost 8; bases outside the gene matches: 0.

The chain uses TRBV20-1 and TRBJ2-7; the D gene is possibly TRBD1 (6 bases). V dropped 3 bases and J dropped 9 bases, with 18 bases sitting between them. The CDR3 is 13 residues long. The germline V gene encodes CDR1 DFQATT and CDR2 SNEGSKA (reference sequence). Here the CDR3 DNA reads TGCAGTGCTAGTACCCAGGGGAGATCTTGGCAGTACTTC. Residues: CSASTQGRSWQYF.

The chain combines TRBV28 with TRBJ1-1; D is uncertain. The germline gives CDR1 MDHEN, CDR2 SYDVKM. With 7 bases removed from V and 5 bases from J, the gap between germline ends came to 17 bases. This CDR3 spans 14 amino acids. The CDR3 protein is CASIRGGVRTEAFF. The CDR3 DNA follows: TGTGCCAGCATCCGGGGAGGTGTGAGGACTGAAGCTTTCTTT.

The rearrangement uses TRBV7-3 and TRBJ2-3; no definite D call. Germline CDR1 is SGHTA and CDR2 is FQGTGA. Deletions cut 1 base from V and 2 bases from J, with 4 bases between. CDR3 size: 13 residues. In DNA form, the CDR3 reads TGTGCCAGCAGCTTAAGCTACACAGATACGCAGTATTTT. Amino acids: CASSLSYTDTQYF.

V and J are TRBV3-1 and TRBJ2-7; TRBD1 or TRBD2 may be the D gene (5 bases each). The ends were cut back, 4 bases at V and 3 bases at J, with 13 bases in the middle. The CDR3 totals 14 residues. CDR1 is LGHDT, CDR2 YNNKEL, per germline (reference sequence). CDR3 DNA: TGTGCCAGCAGCCGGGGACCTCCAGGCTACGAGCAGTACTTC. Its translation is CASSRGPPGYEQYF.

This sequence joins TRBV12-3 or TRBV12-4 and TRBJ1-2; D is uncertain. CDR3 length: 13 residues. Trimming removed 1 base from V and 2 bases from J, with 5 bases in between. The CDR3: CASSLEQNYGYTF. The CDR3 DNA follows: TGTGCCAGCAGTTTAGAGCAGAACTATGGCTACACCTTC.

This clonotype was found once. The V gene is TRBV2, the J gene TRBJ2-7; D not certain. CDR1 and CDR2 (germline): SNHLY, FYNNEI. Deletions cut 6 bases from V and 0 bases from J, with 12 bases between. The CDR3 covers 14 residues. Written as DNA, the CDR3 is TGTGCCAGCAGACAAACAGTAAGCTCCTACGAGCAGTACTTC. It codes for CASRQTVSSYEQYF.

The V and J genes are TRBV3-1 and TRBJ1-1, with a tentative D call TRBD1 (5 bases). V was shortened by 1 base and J by 5 bases, with 11 bases between the two germline ends. CDR3 size: 14 residues. Germline CDR1 is LGHDT and CDR2 is YNNKEL (reference sequence). The CDR3 nucleotides read TGTGCCAGCAGCCAAGGGGGGTTAGGTACTGAAGCTTTCTTT. Amino acids: CASSQGGLGTEAFF.

The rearrangement links TRBV11-2 to TRBJ2-2; D uncertain. The ends were cut back, 11 bases at V and 4 bases at J, with 17 bases in the middle. There are 14 residues in the CDR3. CDR1 and CDR2 (germline): SGHAT, FQNNGV. CDR3 in DNA: TGTGCCTCTCGACTTCTTGGACGCACCGGGGAGCTGTTTTTT. Its translation: CASRLLGRTGELFF.

The V and J genes are TRBV19 and TRBJ2-6; 7 positions match TRBD1. Germline loops: CDR1 LNHDA, CDR2 SQIVND (reference sequence). The CDR3 loop spans 15 amino acids. The J segment lost 1 base and the V segment lost 5 bases, leaving 2 bases of the junction unmatched. CDR3 DNA sequence: TGTGCCAGTAGTCCCAGGGGGTCTGGGGCCAACGTCCTGACTTTC. It translates to CASSPRGSGANVLTF. The complete variable domain, with remaining parts taken from reference TRBV19 and TRBJ2-6, reads DGGITQSPKYLFRKEGQNVTLSCEQNLNHDAMYWYRQDPGQGLRLIYYSQIVNDFQKGDIAEGYSVSREKKESFPLTVTSAQKNPTAFYLCASSPRGSGANVLTFGAGSRLTVL.

The CDR3 DNA reads as TGTGCCAGCAGCTTCGCCTTGGGGGACTCTGGGGCCAACGTCCTGACTTTC. This gives the protein CASSFALGDSGANVLTF. V is TRBV11-3 and J is TRBJ2-6; D assignment may be TRBD1 or TRBD2 (5 bases each). CDR1 is SGHNT, CDR2 YENEEA, per germline. The CDR3 runs to 17 residues. Trimming took off 3 bases at V and 0 bases at J, with 12 bases between the two ends. Filled out from reference TRBV11-3 and TRBJ2-6, the complete variable domain reads EAGVVQSPRYKIIEKKQPVAFWCNPISGHNTLYWYLQNLGQGPELLIRYENEEAVDDSQLPKDRFSAERLKGVDSTLKIQPAELGDSAVYLCASSFALGDSGANVLTFGAGSRLTVL.